Below, one TCR beta chain is given with its context. The data originate from a study of CD8+ T cells in alopecia areata. RNA extraction was followed by reverse transcription into cDNA, which acted as the sequencing template. Assay used: immunoSEQ multiplex PCR; TCRdb lists only in-frame clones, some missing. The repertoire holds about 140,000 clones, with 55% as singletons. Input material: CD4+ T cells sorted from blood. This receptor was taken from a human donor in good health.

CDR3 nucleotide sequence: TGCGCCAGCAGCTCTGGACAGGCGAACACTGAAGCTTTCTTT. Translating it yields CASSSGQANTEAFF. V usage is TRBV5-1 and J usage is TRBJ1-1; 7 bases are shared with TRBD1. V was pared by 3 bases and J by 1 base, with 3 bases of the junction left unmatched. Germline CDR1 and CDR2: SGHRS and YFSETQ. The CDR3 is 14 residues long.